This TCR beta chain was obtained from a study of tumor and adjacent non-tumor tissue in lung cancer. Study in general: Aged about 31 to 85 years, patients included roughly 10 men and 5 women with stage I to III disease. On average, productive TCRbeta reads reached roughly 3.9 million per sample. Overall study findings and caveats: Patients with more diverse tumor TCRs had worse survival. Top 100 clones took a larger repertoire share in normal lung.

This sample's RNA came from whole unsorted tissue. Distant lung tissue was collected more than 3 cm away from the tumor edge. TCRbeta libraries were built with three rounds of nested PCR, modified from ARM-PCR. In TCRdb, the multiplex PCR reads were re-called with MiXCR into one record per CDR3 protein. Of around 99,000 distinct CDR3 sequences listed, 62% are singletons. In the case of this clonotype: Its antigen is undetermined. This could be a read error, since a much larger clone is one nucleotide away. The conserved final phenylalanine or tryptophan is absent from the CDR3, which likely points to a read error.

V shed 1 base and J shed 4 bases, with 14 bases lying between them. Germline loops: CDR1 SGHDN, CDR2 FVKESK. The CDR3 covers 16 residues. The material sequenced was distant non-tumor lung tissue. V and J are TRBV14 and TRBJ2-1; a weak D match, TRBD2 (6 bases). The sequence was collected from a man between 60 and 75 years old with non-small cell lung cancer. DNA of the CDR3: TGTGCCAGCAGCCAAGGGGCGGGGCTATCGTACAATGAGCAGTTCTCC. Protein product: CASSQGAGLSYNEQFS.